The T cell receptor beta chain under discussion was sequenced for a study of graft-versus-host responses after intestinal transplantation listed by TCRdb under 2021. The study in broad terms: The transplants that recipients got were multivisceral, liver-intestinal, or isolated intestinal. Anti-thymocyte globulin induction was given to all recipients, followed by maintenance tacrolimus and steroids for around three years. Graft-versus-host and host-versus-graft alloreactive T cell clones were tracked in the graft, circulation and bone marrow after intestinal transplantation using bulk TCR-beta CDR3 sequencing. To identify alloreactive clones, pre-transplant mixed lymphocyte reaction products were sequenced and then compared with unstimulated pre-transplant donor and recipient T cells. A cohort of around 25 intestinal transplant recipients, including one retransplant, was enrolled, and 3 patients lacking pretransplant specimens were excluded. A peak of at least 4% donor T cells among recipient peripheral blood mononuclear cells was the definition used for donor T cell macrochimerism. Samples from a few later patients were sequenced in-house on an Illumina MiSeq with MiXCR processing rather than by the commercial service.

What the work shows at the level of the full study, not this receptor alone: GvH clones were found in recipient bone marrow, and some of the GvH clones appeared earlier in ileal mucosa or blood, which is consistent with an intestinal mucosal origin. The relatively low number and heterogeneity of intestinal transplant patients limited the conclusions. High GvH to HvG T cell clonal ratios were observed in the allografts of patients with donor T cell macrochimerism. Early after transplant, declines in HvG clones were associated with peak levels of circulating GvH clones.

The library was obtained by the immunoSEQ multiplex PCR assay. For most patients, genomic DNA was isolated with the Qiagen DNeasy Blood and Tissue Kit and shipped frozen to Adaptive Biotechnologies for TCR sequencing. High-throughput TCR-beta CDR3 sequencing of genomic DNA from most patients was performed by Adaptive Biotechnologies. On the authors' methods: Adaptive's ImmunoSEQ software was the source of the TCR sequencing data for 18 patients, while three other patients were processed with MiXCR and VDJtools. To correct CD4 versus CD8 sorting errors, any sequence found in both subsets at a frequency ratio below 5:1 was removed. CDR3 nucleotide sequences shared by donor and recipient were removed because the origin of these sequences could not be assigned. At least 2-fold expansion over unstimulated cells and a minimum CFSE-low frequency of 0.002% (template counts) or 0.001% (read counts) were required for clones to be classified as alloreactive. Mappable clones were those detected in sequenced pre-transplant spleen, lymph node, or MLR CFSE-low populations of the donor or recipient. Cumulative frequency of alloreactive clones was calculated as a percentage of all sequences weighted by copy number. TCRdb took over this immuneACCESS table, retaining in-frame rearrangements with V and J assigned. Such tables are incomplete; in checked studies, under half of the missing clones stem from an unresolved V gene, and the remainder is unexplained. From that table come the V and J calls and clone size; the DNA was used to work out D and trimming. The sample table holds about 130,000 clones, of which around nine tenths were seen once. Jointly, the top ten make up roughly 0.2% of the sample.

Comment on this clone: The clone's antigen remains unknown. No much larger clonotype is one base removed from it; base qualities were not supplied.

The sample's time point label is to be understood as: cells obtained before transplantation from donor or recipient. CD3+CD4+ and CD3+CD8+ populations were FACS-sorted from unstimulated pre-transplant donor and recipient cells taken from spleen or lymph nodes. This TCR was recovered from a human donor who received an intestinal transplant. The sequencing used unstimulated CD4+ T cells sorted from spleen or lymph node cells, collected before intestinal transplant.

The DNA reads TGTGCCAGCAGCTTGGACCCCCAAGAGACCCAGTACTTC. This translates into CASSLDPQETQYF. The rearranged chain carries TRBV7-3 and TRBJ2-5, with the identity of the D gene unclear. Taken from the germline V gene, the CDR1 and CDR2 loops are SGHTA and FQGTGA. V is clipped by 3 bases and J by 1 base, and the sequence between their germline boundaries is 6 bases long. The CDR3 sequence holds 13 residues, the cysteine and phenylalanine included. Only CDR3 DNA remains: 39 bases, in frame from the first base.